This TCR beta chain originates from a study of T-cell reconstitution after alpha-beta-depleted transplantation in children. Trimming left V 5 bases short and J 0 bases short, with 9 bases between. The CDR3 contains 13 residues. CDR1 is DFQATT and CDR2 is SNEGSKA in the germline V gene (reference sequence). This clonotype has a count of ten or more. TCRbeta library construction was performed incorporating unique molecular identifiers. TCRdb itself ran the PCR reads through MiXCR, one entry per CDR3 protein. The sample has some 530,000 distinct CDR3 sequences; 12% are singletons. The material was PBMCs from the stem cell graft donor, obtained from the stem cell graft. The gene calls are TRBV20-1 and TRBJ2-3; D is possibly TRBD1 or TRBD2 (5 bases each). This TCR came from a human donor who donated a stem cell graft to a child with combined immunodeficiency. The CDR3 loop reads CSASRDSTDTQYF. In DNA form, the CDR3 reads TGCAGTGCTTCCCGGGACAGCACAGATACGCAGTATTTT.